This TCR beta chain emerged from a study of blood T cell repertoires in COVID-19. Background on the study: Samples of COVID-19 (acute and convalescent) were obtained from the United States, Italy and Spain.

Germline lookup yields CDR1 MDHEN and CDR2 SYDVKM. V dropped 4 bases and J dropped 7 bases, with 10 bases sitting between them. This CDR3 comprises 12 residues. Original handling: By means of reference gene primer amplification, nucleated cell counts were estimated. Libraries were prepared by immunoSEQ multiplex PCR; TCRdb keeps only in-frame clonotypes and omits some of them. V and J calls and clone size are copied from that table; D and trimming were computed from the DNA. The table has roughly 300,000 clones, roughly nine tenths seen once. Enrolment of Seattle patients took place during active infection, and they were followed longitudinally.

Sequenced material: peripheral blood. The chain recombines TRBV28 with TRBJ1-1, with TRBD1 as a possible D gene (5 bases). This TCR was sampled from a woman aged 30 to 39 with COVID-19, enrolled during active disease. CDR3 bases: TGTGCCAGCAGTTGGGGGGGTCTTGAAGCTTTCTTT. Residues: CASSWGGLEAFF.